One sample yielded the 17 T cell receptor beta chains listed below, sequenced in a study of Ad26.COV2.S vaccination and SARS-CoV-2 variants. Data came from immunoSEQ multiplex PCR; TCRdb stores just in-frame clones and leaves some out. The table shows about half a million clones, with about 89% occurring only once. Treatment specified: about 20 received Ad26.COV2.S at low or high dose, single or two shots; 5 received placebo; per-sample allocation not given. It was on day 63 after the first vaccine or placebo injection that samples were taken. Here the sequenced sample was peripheral blood, taken in a trial of Ad26.COV2.S vaccine versus placebo. The origin of the receptors is a person between 18 and 59 years old who received the Ad26.COV2.S COVID-19 vaccine or a placebo.

This chain links TRBV28 with TRBJ1-2, with a tentative D call TRBD1 (6 bases). The CDR3 runs to 14 residues. Germline V lookup: CDR1 MDHEN, CDR2 SYDVKM. V shed 4 bases and J shed 5 bases, with 14 bases lying between them. The CDR3 DNA reads as TGTGCCAGCAGTTCGGGACACTCAATTTATGGCTACACCTTC. Translated: CASSSGHSIYGYTF.

This clone came up once. This sample also contains other DNA sequences that code for the same CDR3. The chain links TRBV28 to TRBJ1-2; D unresolved. The germline V gene has CDR1 MDHEN and CDR2 SYDVKM. V lost 2 bases to trimming and J lost 5 bases, with 6 bases between them. The CDR3 runs to 12 residues. CDR3 coding DNA: TGTGCCAGCAGTTTAAGTGGGTATGGCTACACCTTC. It translates to CASSLSGYGYTF.

V usage is TRBV5-4 and J usage is TRBJ2-3, with D possibly called TRBD1 or TRBD2 (6 bases each). Trimming took 4 bases from V and 3 from J, leaving 18 bases between them. This CDR3 has 16 residues. Germline V gene data show CDR1 as SGHNT and CDR2 as YYREEE (reference sequence). The DNA for the CDR3 is TGTGCCAGCAGCACCCCCCAGGGGAGGTTAACAGATACGCAGTATTTT. Translating it yields CASSTPQGRLTDTQYF.

The chain has TRBV2 and TRBJ1-2, with TRBD1 identical over 8 bases. Looked up from germline, CDR1 is SNHLY and CDR2 is FYNNEI. V trimming: 4 bases; J trimming: 5 bases; junction bases outside the gene matches: 12. The CDR3 has 16 amino acids. The CDR3 region has the DNA TGTGCCAGCAGTGCAATAGCCCCCGGGACAGGTTATGGCTACACCTTC. It encodes CASSAIAPGTGYGYTF.

The rearrangement uses TRBV5-4 and TRBJ2-2; D not resolved. V lost 9 bases, J lost 0 bases, and 18 bases lay in between. Germline-derived CDR1 and CDR2 are SGHNT and YYREEE (reference sequence). This CDR3 spans 16 amino acids. CDR3 region: CATTDRVYANTGELFF. As DNA, the CDR3 is TGTGCCACCACGGATCGAGTGTACGCGAACACCGGGGAGCTGTTTTTT. The whole variable domain, remainder taken from reference TRBV5-4 and TRBJ2-2, is ETGVTQSPTHLIKTRGQQVTLRCSSQSGHNTVSWYQQALGQGPQFIFQYYREEENGRGNFPPRFSGLQFPNYSSELNVNALELDDSALYLCATTDRVYANTGELFFGEGSRLTVL.

V usage is TRBV3-1 (or the pseudogene TRBV3-2) and J usage is TRBJ1-4; no reliable D call. With 2 bases removed from V and 5 bases from J, the gap between germline ends came to 12 bases. Germline-derived CDR1 and CDR2 are LGHDT and YNNKEL (reference sequence). The CDR3 is made up of 15 amino acids. CDR3: CASSQLTSSNEKLFF. The CDR3 nucleotides are TGTGCCAGCAGCCAACTGACAAGCTCAAATGAAAAACTGTTTTTT.

This rearrangement joins TRBV7-9 to TRBJ2-1; 9 bases are shared with TRBD2. Germline lookup yields CDR1 SEHNR and CDR2 FQNEAQ (reference sequence). There are 15 residues in the CDR3. Losses at the gene ends were 2 bases for V and 6 bases for J; bases not matched to a gene: 5. The CDR3 nucleotides read TGTGCCAGCAGCTTACTAGCGGGGACGGCCAATGAGCAGTTCTTC. It translates to CASSLLAGTANEQFF.

The chain links TRBV4-1 to TRBJ2-1; no firm D call. Germline loops: CDR1 MGHRA, CDR2 YSYEKL. V shed 1 base and J shed 3 bases, with 7 bases lying between them. CDR3 length equals 14 residues. Here the CDR3 reads CASSQVLLYNEQFF. The CDR3 nucleotides are TGCGCCAGCAGCCAAGTCCTTCTCTACAATGAGCAGTTCTTC.

The chain uses TRBV7-9 and TRBJ1-2, with TRBD1 matching 7 bases. The germline V gene has CDR1 SEHNR and CDR2 FQNEAQ (reference sequence). With 4 bases clipped from V and 8 bases from J, the junction kept 10 bases outside the gene matches. There are 14 residues in the CDR3. The DNA of the CDR3 is TGTGCCAGCAGCTCGACGGGGCAGGGGGGCGGCTACACCTTC. Residues: CASSSTGQGGGYTF.

The chain combines TRBV6-6 with TRBJ1-5, with D perhaps TRBD1 (5 bases). This CDR3 contains 16 residues. V lost 5 bases to trimming and J lost 1 base, with 15 bases between them. Germline V gene lookup returns CDR1 MNHNY and CDR2 SVGAGI (reference sequence). DNA of the CDR3: TGTGCCAGCAGTCGAACATCCTGGGGGAGCAATCAGCCCCAGCATTTT. This encodes CASSRTSWGSNQPQHF.

The J gene is TRBJ2-7, the V gene TRBV5-5, with TRBD1 matching 9 bases. Trimming at V came to 5 bases and at J to 3 bases, leaving 12 bases not matched to a gene. This CDR3 is 16 amino acids long. CDR1 is SGHKS and CDR2 is YYEKEE in the germline V gene (reference sequence). In DNA, the CDR3 is TGTGCCAGCAGTTTTCAGCCACAGGGGGCGTTCTACGAGCAGTACTTC. Residues: CASSFQPQGAFYEQYF.

The chain combines TRBV24-1 with TRBJ1-2, with TRBD1 identical over 7 bases. Losses at the gene ends were 9 bases for V and 2 bases for J; bases not matched to a gene: 14. The CDR3 runs 16 residues. Germline CDR1 is KGHDR and CDR2 is SFDVKD. CDR3 nucleotides: TGTGCCACCCCTCTGACAGGGAGGAGGCCCAACTATGGCTACACCTTC. Protein product: CATPLTGRRPNYGYTF.

This rearrangement joins TRBV10-3 to TRBJ2-3, with 8 bases lining up with TRBD2. V shed 4 bases, J shed 0 bases, and the junction held 9 bases outside the gene matches. CDR1 is ENHRY and CDR2 is SYGVKD in the germline V gene. The CDR3 has 17 amino acids. The CDR3 reads CAISGSGLAGSTDTQYF. In DNA form, the CDR3 reads TGTGCCATCAGTGGGTCCGGGCTAGCGGGCAGCACAGATACGCAGTATTTT.

CDR3 bases: TGTGCCACCAGTGCGACAGGGGGCTACCTGAATGAGCAGTTCTTC. Translated, it gives CATSATGGYLNEQFF. The V and J genes are TRBV24-1 and TRBJ2-1; the match to TRBD1 covers 10 bases. J gave up 7 bases and V 5 bases, and 7 bases lay outside the gene matches. Germline loops: CDR1 KGHDR, CDR2 SFDVKD. The CDR3 is made up of 15 amino acids.

The chain joins TRBV6-2 or TRBV6-3 to TRBJ2-5; TRBD2 might be the D (6 bases). V shed 4 bases and J shed 1 base, with 13 bases lying between them. The CDR3 is 15 residues long. Germline CDR1 reads MNHEY; CDR2 reads SVGEGT. The DNA of the CDR3 is TGTGCCAGCAGTTTGATGGGAGCGGGCCAAGAGACCCAGTACTTC. Translation gives CASSLMGAGQETQYF.

This rearrangement joins TRBV27 to TRBJ2-7; no clear D. This CDR3 region has 15 residues. V was clipped by 8 bases and J by 2 bases, with 19 bases between them. Germline-derived CDR1 and CDR2 are MNHEY and SMNVEV (reference sequence). The CDR3 sequence: CASGFRGELPYEQYF. The DNA for the CDR3 is TGTGCCAGCGGATTTCGTGGGGAACTCCCCTACGAGCAGTACTTC.

The V gene is TRBV2, the J gene TRBJ1-2; TRBD1 might be the D (6 bases). The V gene's germline CDR1 is SNHLY and CDR2 FYNNEI. Trimming removed 5 bases at V and 8 bases at J, with 12 bases between. The CDR3 is made up of 12 amino acids. CDR3 in DNA: TGTGCCAGCAGTTCCCAGGGGAGGGGCTACACCTTC. Protein: CASSSQGRGYTF.